This TCR beta chain comes out of a study of patients and donors after allogeneic stem cell transplantation. CDR1 is MNHNS, CDR2 SASEGT, per germline. Trimming left V 6 bases short and J 3 bases short, with 14 bases between. CDR3 size: 14 residues. TCRdb processed the RT-PCR reads anew with MiXCR; each CDR3 protein has one entry. The sample records tens of thousands of distinct CDR3 sequences, roughly 4.9% being singletons. This clonotype was seen repeatedly, ten times or more. This receptor was taken from a human donor who was either an allogeneic HSCT recipient or a stem cell or donor lymphocyte infusion donor (not recorded which). It is not recorded whose cells these are; they may come from a transplant donor. This chain uses TRBV6-1 with TRBJ2-5; TRBD1 is a possible D gene (6 bases). Sequencing was performed on blood, either unsorted or a sorted T cell fraction (not recorded which). CDR3: CASRDSGVEETQYF. In DNA form, the CDR3 reads TGTGCCAGCAGGGACTCAGGGGTCGAAGAGACCCAGTACTTC.